These 32 T cell receptor beta chains share one sample of origin, sequenced in a study of blood T cell repertoires in COVID-19 (dated by TCRdb to 2020 to 2022). The receptor library was made with the immunoSEQ multiplex PCR assay. The source is immuneACCESS, and TCRdb retained only in-frame sequences with V and J called. Part of the clones is not carried over; for the studies checked, unresolved V genes explain less than half of this, and the remainder is unexplained. The sample data list some 250,000 clones, and approximately 82% of these were observed just once. Less than 3.5% of the sample belongs to the ten largest clones. The sequenced sample consisted of peripheral blood. These receptors were obtained from a woman aged 18 to 35 with acute or convalescent COVID-19.

CDR3 sequence (DNA): TGCGCCAGCAGAGGGGTACTTGCGGGAGCGCGTAACACCGGGGAGCTGTTTTTT. Translated: CASRGVLAGARNTGELFF. The J gene is TRBJ2-2, the V gene TRBV5-1; 7 bases line up with TRBD2. V lost 5 bases, J lost 2 bases, and 15 bases stayed unmatched. The CDR3 length is 18 residues. CDR1 is SGHRS and CDR2 is YFSETQ in the germline V gene.

The V call is TRBV18, the J call TRBJ2-1; 7 positions agree with TRBD2. This CDR3 has 18 amino acids. J lost 7 bases, V lost 0 bases, and 15 bases had no gene match. The germline V gene encodes CDR1 KGHSH and CDR2 LQKENI. CDR3 residues: CASSPPGGLGSGLNEQFF. The CDR3 DNA reads TGTGCCAGCTCACCACCGGGAGGGCTCGGATCTGGGCTGAATGAGCAGTTCTTC.

V is TRBV7-9 and J is TRBJ2-2, with TRBD1 as a possible D gene (6 bases). This CDR3 comprises 17 residues. Trimming cost V 2 bases and J 2 bases, with 15 bases left between them. Per germline, CDR1 SEHNR and CDR2 FQNEAQ (reference sequence). This chain's CDR3 is CASSLRGSSLNTGELFF. The CDR3 DNA is TGTGCCAGCAGCTTAAGGGGGTCTAGCTTAAACACCGGGGAGCTGTTTTTT.

The J gene is TRBJ1-5, the V gene TRBV7-9, with D perhaps matching TRBD1 (5 bases). Germline lookup yields CDR1 SEHNR and CDR2 FQNEAQ (reference sequence). The CDR3 covers 15 residues. With 6 bases removed from V and 4 bases from J, the gap between germline ends came to 16 bases. CDR3 sequence reads: CASSTQGADNQPQHF. CDR3 coding DNA: TGTGCCAGCAGTACCCAAGGGGCAGATAATCAGCCCCAGCATTTT.

V gene TRBV6-5 combines with J gene TRBJ2-2; TRBD1 aligns across 7 bases. The CDR3 totals 14 residues. Looked up from germline, CDR1 is MNHEY and CDR2 is SVGAGI. V dropped 5 bases and J dropped 1; count of bases not matched to a gene: 1. CDR3: CASSRQGNTGELFF. DNA of the CDR3: TGTGCCAGCAGTCGACAGGGGAACACCGGGGAGCTGTTTTTT.

The chain recombines TRBV13 with TRBJ2-7; D perhaps matches TRBD2 (6 bases). Trimming removed 3 bases from V and 5 bases from J, with 11 bases in between. Germline CDR1 and CDR2: PRHDT and FYEKMQ (reference sequence). The CDR3 is 13 residues long. The CDR3 sequence: CASSLGDSHEQYF. The CDR3 nucleotides are TGTGCCAGCAGCTTGGGGGACTCTCACGAGCAGTACTTC.

This rearrangement joins TRBV11-3 to TRBJ2-1; D possibly corresponds to TRBD1 (6 bases). This CDR3 has 15 residues. Trimming shortened V by 1 base and J by 5 bases, and 12 bases separated the two germline ends. The germline CDR1 and CDR2 sequences are SGHNT and YENEEA. The CDR3 here is CASSLGTDSNNEQFF. In DNA form, the CDR3 reads TGTGCCAGCAGCTTAGGGACAGACTCGAACAATGAGCAGTTCTTC.

Regarding this clone: Compared with germline, one end of the junction differs, possibly owing to a read error. The genes are TRBV7-2 and TRBJ2-1; 10 bases are shared with TRBD2. Germline loops: CDR1 SGHTA, CDR2 FQGNSA. The CDR3 runs to 16 residues. In nucleotides, the CDR3 is TGTGCCAGCAGCCTAGCGGGAGTAGGAGGCTACAATGAGCAGTTCTTC. It yields the protein CASSLAGVGGYNEQFF.

V usage is TRBV7-2 and J usage is TRBJ2-1, with 9 positions matching TRBD2. This CDR3 contains 14 residues. V shed 4 bases, J shed 7 bases, and the junction held 5 bases outside the gene matches. Germline-derived CDR1 and CDR2 are SGHTA and FQGNSA. This CDR3 reads CASSSGLATNEQFF. The DNA for the CDR3 is TGTGCCAGCAGCTCTGGACTAGCGACGAATGAGCAGTTCTTC.

V gene TRBV6-2 or TRBV6-3 combines with J gene TRBJ2-3; tentative D call: TRBD2 (6 bases). Germline-derived CDR1 and CDR2 are MNHEY and SVGEGT. Deletions cut 1 base from V and 5 bases from J, with 13 bases between. The CDR3 totals 15 residues. In DNA, the CDR3 is TGTGCCAGCAGTTACTTCGGGAGAGAAGGAGATACGCAGTATTTT. Translated: CASSYFGREGDTQYF.

This clone was counted at least ten times. The CDR3 loop reads CASSLRQSGQETQYF. The CDR3 nucleotides read TGTGCCAGCAGCTTGAGGCAGAGCGGACAAGAGACCCAGTACTTC. The J gene is TRBJ2-5, the V gene TRBV5-4; TRBD2 might be the D (5 bases). Germline V lookup: CDR1 SGHNT, CDR2 YYREEE (reference sequence). CDR3 size: 15 residues. V gave up 1 base and J gave up 2 bases, with 12 bases separating them.

The rearrangement links TRBV5-1 to TRBJ2-1; 7 nucleotides line up with TRBD1. CDR3 length: 15 amino acids. V dropped 4 bases and J dropped 1; count of bases not matched to a gene: 5. CDR1 and CDR2 from the germline V gene are SGHRS and YFSETQ. The CDR3: CASSPGQRSYNEQFF. The CDR3 region has the DNA TGCGCCAGCAGCCCGGGACAGCGATCCTACAATGAGCAGTTCTTC.

Only one count was recorded for this clone. The chain is built from TRBV27 and TRBJ2-7; 8 bases map to TRBD2. This CDR3 region has 14 residues. Germline trimming cut 1 base from V and 5 bases from J; bases unmatched to any gene: 4. Germline CDR1 is MNHEY and CDR2 is SMNVEV (reference sequence). The CDR3 DNA follows: TGTGCCAGCAGTTTATTCGGACTAGCCCACGAGCAGTACTTC. This translates into CASSLFGLAHEQYF.

The V call is TRBV30, the J call TRBJ2-1; tentative D call: TRBD1 (6 bases). CDR3 length equals 13 residues. The V end was cut by 4 bases, the J end by 6 bases, with 13 bases between. Germline CDR1 GTSNPN, CDR2 SVGIG (reference sequence). CDR3 sequence: CAWNLVRGNEQFF. The CDR3 DNA follows: TGTGCCTGGAATCTTGTCAGGGGCAATGAGCAGTTCTTC.

The CDR3 DNA sequence: TGTGCCAGCAGTAAGGACGGGATCACAGATACGCAGTATTTT. Its protein is CASSKDGITDTQYF. The chain combines TRBV2 with TRBJ2-3; a weak D match, TRBD2 (5 bases). Per the germline V gene, CDR1 is SNHLY and CDR2 is FYNNEI. CDR3 size: 14 residues. V gave up 5 bases and J gave up 2 bases, with 11 bases separating them.

The chain has TRBV2 and TRBJ2-2; TRBD2 matches at 7 bases. CDR3 size: 14 residues. Germline V gene sequence: CDR1 SNHLY, CDR2 FYNNEI. V shed 7 bases, J shed 2 bases, and the junction held 4 bases outside the gene matches. CDR3 protein: CASIREGNTGELFF. The CDR3 nucleotides read TGTGCCAGCATAAGGGAGGGTAACACCGGGGAGCTGTTTTTT.

This clone was counted only a few times. The sample carries other DNA sequences with the same CDR3. The genes are TRBV3-1 (or the pseudogene TRBV3-2) and TRBJ2-7; D call uncertain. The germline CDR1 and CDR2 sequences are LGHDT and YNNKEL (reference sequence). This CDR3 region has 12 residues. V gave up 2 bases and J gave up 3 bases, with 5 bases separating them. Written as DNA, the CDR3 is TGTGCCAGCAGCCAAAATATCTACGAGCAGTACTTC. This translates into CASSQNIYEQYF.

The chain recombines TRBV29-1 with TRBJ2-7; 8 positions agree with TRBD1. The ends lost 6 bases at V and 4 bases at J; junction bases unmatched: 11. CDR1 is SQVTM and CDR2 is ANQGSEA in the germline V gene. The CDR3 is 14 residues long. CDR3 bases: TGCAGCGTCCACGTCGGGACAGGTTCGTACGAGCAGTACTTC. Encoded protein: CSVHVGTGSYEQYF.

This clone was observed a few times. The J gene is TRBJ2-7, the V gene TRBV7-2; D possibly corresponds to TRBD1 (6 bases). The ends were cut back, 5 bases at V and 4 bases at J, with 15 bases in the middle. The CDR3 extends over 14 amino acids. Per the germline V gene, CDR1 is SGHTA and CDR2 is FQGNSA. CDR3 sequence: CASSRSPGAYEQYF. CDR3 DNA sequence: TGTGCCAGCAGCCGTAGCCCAGGGGCTTACGAGCAGTACTTC. Full variable domain (remainder filled in from reference TRBV7-2 and TRBJ2-7): GAGVSQSPSNKVTEKGKDVELRCDPISGHTALYWYRQSLGQGLEFLIYFQGNSAPDKSGLPSDRFSAERTGGSVSTLTIQRTQQEDSAVYLCASSRSPGAYEQYFGPGTRLTVT.

The chain combines TRBV10-3 with TRBJ2-1; 10 bases align to TRBD2. Germline-derived CDR1 and CDR2 are ENHRY and SYGVKD. V dropped 0 bases and J dropped 7; count of bases not matched to a gene: 9. The CDR3 loop spans 17 amino acids. The CDR3 nucleotides are TGTGCCATCAGTGAGTCAGTGATTGGTAGCGGGAGGAATGAGCAGTTCTTC. It yields the protein CAISESVIGSGRNEQFF.

This clone has a single count. V and J are TRBV7-2 and TRBJ1-1; a possible D gene is TRBD1 (6 bases). Per germline, CDR1 SGHTA and CDR2 FQGNSA. V lost 6 bases, J lost 11 bases, and 22 bases lay in between. The CDR3 has 14 amino acids. CDR3 sequence: CASRISISDRQAFF. The CDR3 nucleotides are TGTGCCAGCAGAATATCAATCTCGGACAGACAGGCTTTCTTT.

This sequence joins TRBV27 and TRBJ1-1, with 7 bases identical to TRBD1. This CDR3 has 17 residues. V gave up 3 bases and J gave up 4 bases; unmatched junction bases: 14. Germline V gene lookup returns CDR1 MNHEY and CDR2 SMNVEV (reference sequence). CDR3 bases: TGTGCCAGCAGTTTCCTTTACGGGAGGGGGCTGGTCACTGAAGCTTTCTTT. Protein: CASSFLYGRGLVTEAFF.

The V call is TRBV2, the J call TRBJ1-3; tentative D call: TRBD1 (6 bases). Germline V CDR1 and CDR2: SNHLY, FYNNEI. The CDR3 consists of 16 residues. V was clipped by 4 bases and J by 0 bases, with 13 bases between them. CDR3 in amino acids: CASSVRGATSGNTIYF. CDR3 nucleotide sequence: TGTGCCAGCAGTGTTCGGGGGGCGACCTCTGGAAACACCATATATTTT.

CDR3 sequence: CASSDDYSPQHF. The CDR3 DNA is TGTGCCAGCAGTGACGATTACTCGCCCCAGCATTTT. This chain connects TRBV2 to TRBJ1-5, with D hard to call. Per the germline V gene, CDR1 is SNHLY and CDR2 is FYNNEI. V was clipped by 3 bases and J by 9 bases, with 9 bases between them. The CDR3 loop spans 12 amino acids.

This chain connects TRBV4-2 to TRBJ1-5; D is undetermined. Trimming left V 1 base short and J 7 bases short, with 8 bases between. The CDR3 consists of 13 residues. Per germline, CDR1 LGHNA and CDR2 YNFKEQ. This chain's CDR3 is CASSQARSQPQHF. CDR3 coding DNA: TGTGCCAGCAGCCAAGCAAGGAGCCAGCCCCAGCATTTT.

This clone appeared once. The chain joins TRBV5-4 to TRBJ2-7; 11 positions match TRBD1. Germline assignment: CDR1 SGHNT and CDR2 YYREEE (reference sequence). V lost 4 bases and J lost 3; bases outside the gene matches: 3. CDR3 length: 14 residues. The CDR3 sequence: CASSAGTGGYEQYF. In nucleotides, the CDR3 is TGTGCCAGCAGCGCCGGGACAGGGGGCTACGAGCAGTACTTC.

The V gene is TRBV19, the J gene TRBJ2-1; 15 bases match TRBD2. CDR1 is LNHDA, CDR2 SQIVND, per germline (reference sequence). Losses at the gene ends were 6 bases for V and 9 bases for J; bases not matched to a gene: 6. This CDR3 is built from 15 residues. The CDR3 here is CASSPGTSGRFEQFF. The DNA of the CDR3 is TGTGCCAGTAGCCCCGGGACTAGCGGGAGGTTTGAGCAGTTCTTC.

This clone is a singleton in its sample. The chain joins TRBV19 to TRBJ2-7; 8 bases align to TRBD1. Germline V gene data show CDR1 as LNHDA and CDR2 as SQIVND (reference sequence). V shed 5 bases, J shed 0 bases, and the junction held 9 bases outside the gene matches. CDR3 length equals 16 residues. The CDR3 coding sequence is TGTGCCAGTAGTCAGCCTTCGGGACAGGCCTCCTACGAGCAGTACTTC. This sequence encodes CASSQPSGQASYEQYF.

J is TRBJ1-5 and V is TRBV30; TRBD1 matches 7 bases. CDR3 length: 15 residues. Germline CDR1 is GTSNPN and CDR2 is SVGIG (reference sequence). The V segment lost 4 bases and the J segment 3 bases; nucleotides outside the gene matches: 9. The chain's CDR3 is CAWTKTGAPNQPQHF. The DNA of the CDR3 is TGTGCCTGGACCAAAACAGGGGCCCCCAATCAGCCCCAGCATTTT.

This clone was seen only a few times. The rearrangement links TRBV11-3 to TRBJ2-2, with D unclear. Trimming removed 1 base from V and 7 bases from J, with 7 bases in between. CDR3 length: 13 amino acids. Germline V gene lookup returns CDR1 SGHNT and CDR2 YENEEA. CDR3 nucleotide sequence: TGTGCCAGCAGCTTAGGGAGCAGCGGGGAGCTGTTTTTT. It encodes CASSLGSSGELFF.

V gene TRBV12-3 or TRBV12-4 combines with J gene TRBJ1-1; D not resolved. Trimming shortened V by 5 bases and J by 1 base, and 8 bases separated the two germline ends. This CDR3 spans 13 amino acids. CDR3: CASSEEKNTEAFF. The CDR3 DNA is TGTGCCAGCAGTGAGGAGAAGAACACTGAAGCTTTCTTT.

This clone occurred once. The V and J genes are TRBV30 and TRBJ1-2; weak D call: TRBD1 (6 bases). Per the germline V gene, CDR1 is GTSNPN and CDR2 is SVGIG (reference sequence). Trimming removed 3 bases at V and 4 bases at J, with 12 bases between. The CDR3 covers 13 residues. CDR3 DNA: TGTGCCTGGAGGACAGGAAGGCGCTATGGCTACACCTTC. Protein: CAWRTGRRYGYTF.